The 7 T cell receptor beta chains below all came from one sample that was sequenced in a study of blood T cell repertoires in COVID-19. Data came from immunoSEQ multiplex PCR; TCRdb stores just in-frame clones and leaves some out. This sample yields 320,000 or so clones, of which over 80% are seen a single time; more than 5% belongs to the top ten. Sequenced material: PBMCs or T cells enriched from blood (not recorded which). The receptors were gathered from a man in his thirties or forties who had recovered from COVID-19.

The rearrangement joins TRBV6-2 or TRBV6-3 to TRBJ2-1; 9 nucleotides match TRBD2. With V trimmed by 6 bases and J by 4 bases, 10 bases remained unmatched. The CDR3 runs 16 residues. Germline CDR1 reads MNHEY; CDR2 reads SVGEGT. Here the CDR3 reads CASSPTTSGQYNEQFF. The CDR3 region has the DNA TGTGCCAGCAGCCCTACTACTAGCGGGCAATACAATGAGCAGTTCTTC.

Only one count was recorded for this clone. The chain joins TRBV10-2 to TRBJ1-2; D gene unclear. Germline CDR1 WSHSY, CDR2 SAAADI. The length of the CDR3 is 12 residues. Trimming shortened V by 2 bases and J by 8 bases, and 9 bases separated the two germline ends. CDR3 residues: CASSEGSGGYTF. The DNA of the CDR3 is TGCGCCAGCAGTGAGGGGAGTGGGGGCTACACCTTC.

The genes are TRBV5-8 and TRBJ1-6; unclear D gene. Trimming took off 6 bases at V and 17 bases at J, with 6 bases between the two ends. The CDR3 is 8 residues long. Per germline, CDR1 SGHTS and CDR2 YDEGEE. The CDR3 loop reads CASNPIHF. The CDR3 region has the DNA TGTGCCAGCAATCCTATCCACTTT.

About this clone: Different DNA sequences within this sample yield the same CDR3. The chain recombines TRBV2 with TRBJ1-3; D is possibly TRBD1 (6 bases). V was shortened by 1 base and J by 1 base, with 11 bases between the two germline ends. The germline V gene has CDR1 SNHLY and CDR2 FYNNEI. The CDR3 length is 16 residues. CDR3 sequence reads: CASSEGRGLSGNTIYF. Written as DNA, the CDR3 is TGTGCCAGCAGTGAAGGCAGGGGCCTTTCTGGAAACACCATATATTTT. Drawing the rest from reference TRBV2 and TRBJ1-3, the complete variable domain is EPEVTQTPSHQVTQMGQEVILRCVPISNHLYFYWYRQILGQKVEFLVSFYNNEISEKSEIFDDQFSVERPDGSNFTLKIRSTKLEDSAMYFCASSEGRGLSGNTIYFGEGSWLTVV.

This chain uses TRBV27 with TRBJ1-3; tentatively, D is TRBD1 (6 bases). The germline V and J ends were trimmed by 5 bases and 0 bases, with 14 bases remaining between them. Germline V gives CDR1 MNHEY, CDR2 SMNVEV (reference sequence). The CDR3 has 16 residues. Here the CDR3 reads CASSPRTDYSGNTIYF. The DNA of the CDR3 is TGTGCCAGCAGTCCTAGGACAGACTACTCTGGAAACACCATATATTTT.

The chain has TRBV27 and TRBJ2-7; 7 nucleotides line up with TRBD1. The CDR3 runs to 14 residues. V was pared by 5 bases and J by 1 base, with 5 bases of the junction left unmatched. Germline loops: CDR1 MNHEY, CDR2 SMNVEV (reference sequence). CDR3 nucleotides: TGTGCCAGCAGTCTACGGACAGGATCCTACGAGCAGTACTTC. Translation: CASSLRTGSYEQYF.

This chain connects TRBV5-4 to TRBJ1-2; D is ambiguous. Germline CDR1 SGHNT, CDR2 YYREEE (reference sequence). This CDR3 has 13 residues. The V end lost 4 bases, the J end lost 5 bases, and 12 bases lay between the germline ends. CDR3 protein: CASSAVMEYGYTF. The CDR3 region has the DNA TGTGCCAGCAGCGCGGTGATGGAGTATGGCTACACCTTC.